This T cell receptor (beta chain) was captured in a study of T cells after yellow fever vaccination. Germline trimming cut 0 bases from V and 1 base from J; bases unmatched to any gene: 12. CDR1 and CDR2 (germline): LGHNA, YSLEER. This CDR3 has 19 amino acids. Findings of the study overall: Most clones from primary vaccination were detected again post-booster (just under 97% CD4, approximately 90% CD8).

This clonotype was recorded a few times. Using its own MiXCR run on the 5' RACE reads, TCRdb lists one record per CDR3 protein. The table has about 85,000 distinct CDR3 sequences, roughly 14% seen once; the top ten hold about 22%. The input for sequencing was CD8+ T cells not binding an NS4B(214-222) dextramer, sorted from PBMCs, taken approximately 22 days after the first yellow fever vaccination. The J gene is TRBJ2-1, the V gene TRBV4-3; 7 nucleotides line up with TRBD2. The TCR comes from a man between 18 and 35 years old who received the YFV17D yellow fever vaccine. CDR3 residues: CASSQDLGGSGVSYNEQFF. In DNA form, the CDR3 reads TGCGCCAGCAGCCAAGATCTGGGCGGAAGCGGGGTGTCCTACAATGAGCAGTTCTTC.